A selection of T cell receptor beta chains follows, all from one sample in a study of blood T cell repertoires in COVID-19. This table comes from immunoSEQ multiplex PCR, and its TCRdb copy is limited to in-frame clones, with some not included. The data show about half a million clones, approximately 85% seen once. Sample: peripheral blood. The receptor source for this set is a human donor in a cohort sampled during active COVID-19. CDR3s include the opening cysteine and the closing phenylalanine or tryptophan. A D gene is named only where the DNA matches it firmly. Not all rows give a size; the values are once, few, many and, for expanded clones, a class.

>-|TRBV6-6|-|TRBJ2-3
TGTGCCAGCGTCCCTAGCGGCACAGATACGCAGTATTTT
CASVPSGTDTQYF
>TRBD1|TRBV11-3|-|TRBJ2-2
TGTGCCAGCAGCCAATACAGGGGCACCGGGGAGCTGTTTTTT
CASSQYRGTGELFF
>TRBD2|TRBV30|few|TRBJ2-7
TGTGCCTGGAGTGTATATGGGACTAGCGGGATTAGCTCCTACGAGCAGTACTTC
CAWSVYGTSGISSYEQYF
>-|TRBV11-3|-|TRBJ2-1
TGTGCCAGCAGCTTCAGAAGCGCCCCACAGTTCTTC
CASSFRSAPQFF
>TRBD2|TRBV6-4|once|TRBJ2-2
TGTGCCAGCAGTGACGGGCTAGCGGGAGTATCGGGGGAGCTGTTTTTT
CASSDGLAGVSGELFF
>-|TRBV2|once|TRBJ1-4
TGTGCCAGCACTTTACCGACCCCCGAGGGTGGGGAAAAACTGTTTTTT
CASTLPTPEGGEKLFF
>-|TRBV5-1|-|TRBJ1-5
TGCGCCAGCAGCTTGTTCGGAGATAGCAATCAGCCCCAGCATTTT
CASSLFGDSNQPQHF
>TRBD2|TRBV5-4|-|TRBJ2-1
TGTGCCAGCAGATTAGCGGGAGGCGGACGTGAGCAGTTCTTC
CASRLAGGGREQFF
>-|TRBV23-1|-|TRBJ2-7
TGCGCCAGCAGTCAGTTACAGGGTTTTAGCTCCTACGAGCAGTACTTC
CASSQLQGFSSYEQYF
>TRBD2|TRBV5-1|-|TRBJ2-7
TGCGCCAGCAGCTTGGGACTAGCGGGAGGGAACGAGCAGTACTTC
CASSLGLAGGNEQYF
>-|TRBV5-6|-|TRBJ2-7
TGTGCCAGCAGCTTTTCAGGGAACGAGCAGTACTTC
CASSFSGNEQYF
>-|TRBV11-3|-|TRBJ1-1
TGTGCCAGCAGCTTAAGTACATCGAACACTGAAGCTTTCTTT
CASSLSTSNTEAFF
>TRBD1|TRBV19|many|TRBJ1-4
TGTGCCAGTAGTCTGCTCGACAGGGCCGGAAAACTGTTTTTT
CASSLLDRAGKLFF
>TRBD1|TRBV9|-|TRBJ2-5
TGTGCCAGCAGCCCACAGGGGAGAGGAGAGACCCAGTACTTC
CASSPQGRGETQYF
>TRBD2|TRBV6-6|-|TRBJ2-1
TGTGCCAGCATAAACCGGGGGACTAGCTCCTACAATGAGCAGTTCTTC
CASINRGTSSYNEQFF
>-|TRBV28|-|TRBJ1-1
TGTGCCAGCAGTCCACAATTAAACACTGAAGCTTTCTTT
CASSPQLNTEAFF
>TRBD2|TRBV7-3|-|TRBJ2-6
TGTGCCAGCAGCTTAATAGCGGGAGTCTCTGGGGCCAACGTCCTGACTTTC
CASSLIAGVSGANVLTF
>-|TRBV27|-|TRBJ1-1
TGTGCCAGCAGTTTGGGACATTTGGGCACTGAAGCTTTCTTT
CASSLGHLGTEAFF
>TRBD2|TRBV7-9|-|TRBJ2-1
TGTGCCAGCAGCTTAGCGGGAGGGTACAATGAGCAGTTCTTC
CASSLAGGYNEQFF
>TRBD1|TRBV10-3|-|TRBJ2-3
TGTGCCATCAGTGACGGAGACAGGGGAACAGATACGCAGTATTTT
CAISDGDRGTDTQYF
>-|TRBV10-3|-|TRBJ1-1
TGTGCCACCAGGGACATAGTTTTGAACACTGAAGCTTTCTTT
CATRDIVLNTEAFF
>-|TRBV6-6|-|TRBJ1-6
TGTGCCAGCAGCTTCGTGGGGCCACAAATTTCCCGCCTTAATTCACCCCTCCACTTT
CASSFVGPQISRLNSPLHF
>-|TRBV6-5|-|TRBJ2-3
TGTGCCAGCAGTTACTCGGGCAGGGTGGACGCAGATACGCAGTATTTT
CASSYSGRVDADTQYF
>TRBD2|TRBV3-1/TRBV3-2|few|TRBJ2-4
TGTGCCAGCAGCCCTCTCTGGACTAGCGGGAGGTTTGCGGCCAAAAACATTCAGTACTTC
CASSPLWTSGRFAAKNIQYF
>-|TRBV2|-|TRBJ1-1
TGTGCCAGCAGTACTAAAACCGGGAGATCCTCGGGAGCTTTCTTT
CASSTKTGRSSGAFF
>TRBD2|TRBV6-4|-|TRBJ2-2
TGTGCCAGCAGTGACTCGAGTTTCGCGGGAGCGAACACCGGGGAGCTGTTTTTT
CASSDSSFAGANTGELFF
>TRBD1|TRBV29-1|-|TRBJ2-2
TGCAGCGTTGAAGAAAGGGACAGAAGAACCGGGGAGCTGTTTTTT
CSVEERDRRTGELFF
>-|TRBV7-3|-|TRBJ1-1
TGTGCCAGCAGCTTAGATGGTCGCACGGGAGGGACTGAAGCTTTCTTT
CASSLDGRTGGTEAFF
>TRBD1|TRBV5-1|-|TRBJ2-6
TGCGCCAGCAGCTGGAAGGGACAGGGAGACGTCCTGACTTTC
CASSWKGQGDVLTF
>TRBD2|TRBV7-9|-|TRBJ2-1
TGTGCCAGCAGCTTAAGTAGCGGGATTTCTAGCTCCTACAATGAGCAGTTCTTC
CASSLSSGISSSYNEQFF
>TRBD1|TRBV6-1|-|TRBJ1-2
TGTGCCAGCAGTGAACCGGGACAGGGGGAAGGCTACACCTTC
CASSEPGQGEGYTF
>TRBD1|TRBV4-3|many|TRBJ2-7
TGCGCCAGCAGCCCGGGGACAGGGCGATCGAGCGAGCAGTACTTC
CASSPGTGRSSEQYF
>TRBD1|TRBV30|few|TRBJ1-5
TGTGCCTGGGGACAGGGGCAGGATTATCAGCCCCAGCATTTT
CAWGQGQDYQPQHF
>-|TRBV6-1|-|TRBJ1-5
TGTGCCAGCAGTGATGAGTTCCGCAATCAGCCCCAGCATTTT
CASSDEFRNQPQHF
>-|TRBV19|-|TRBJ1-1
TGTGCCAGTAGTTGGACGACAGAGAACACTGAAGCTTTCTTT
CASSWTTENTEAFF
>-|TRBV7-9|-|TRBJ1-5
TGTGCCAGCAGCTTAGGGACAGATAGCAATCAGCCCCAGCATTTT
CASSLGTDSNQPQHF
>-|TRBV5-5|once|TRBJ2-5
TGTGCCAGCACCTCCTGGAGGCCCGGAGCAGAGACCCAGTACTTC
CASTSWRPGAETQYF
>-|TRBV19|-|TRBJ1-5
TGTGCCAGTACCCTCGGGGGACGGGTGCAGCCCCAGCATTTT
CASTLGGRVQPQHF
>TRBD1|TRBV6-6|-|TRBJ2-5
TGTGCCAGCAGTAAACCAATGACAGGGATGGTCGAGACCCAGTACTTC
CASSKPMTGMVETQYF
>-|TRBV9|many|TRBJ2-7
TGTGCCAGCAGCGTAGGTGAGGGAGCGGGACAAAGCTACGAGCAGTACTTC
CASSVGEGAGQSYEQYF
>TRBD2|TRBV9|-|TRBJ2-1
TGTGCCAGCAGCCGGGGGGTTAGCTCCTACAATGAGCAGTTCTTC
CASSRGVSSYNEQFF
>TRBD1|TRBV19|-|TRBJ1-2
TGTGCCAGTACAAATCGGGACAGTCATAGTCGCTACACCTTC
CASTNRDSHSRYTF
>-|TRBV4-3|-|TRBJ1-2
TGCGCCAGCAGCCAAGATCGGGTGTGGGGCTACACCTTC
CASSQDRVWGYTF
>-|TRBV15|-|TRBJ1-2
TGTGCCACCAGCAGATCTAAGGGGTTTAACTATGGCTACACCTTC
CATSRSKGFNYGYTF
>-|TRBV19|-|TRBJ1-1
TGTGCCAGTAGTCGGCCAGGGTTATCGAAGAACACTGAAGCTTTCTTT
CASSRPGLSKNTEAFF
>-|TRBV7-2|few|TRBJ1-1
TGTGCCAGCAGCTTGACGCAAGGGGAAACTGAAGCTTTCTTT
CASSLTQGETEAFF
>TRBD1|TRBV2|-|TRBJ1-2
TGTGCCAGCAGTGAGCCCGGGACAGGGGGTTCTAACACCTTC
CASSEPGTGGSNTF